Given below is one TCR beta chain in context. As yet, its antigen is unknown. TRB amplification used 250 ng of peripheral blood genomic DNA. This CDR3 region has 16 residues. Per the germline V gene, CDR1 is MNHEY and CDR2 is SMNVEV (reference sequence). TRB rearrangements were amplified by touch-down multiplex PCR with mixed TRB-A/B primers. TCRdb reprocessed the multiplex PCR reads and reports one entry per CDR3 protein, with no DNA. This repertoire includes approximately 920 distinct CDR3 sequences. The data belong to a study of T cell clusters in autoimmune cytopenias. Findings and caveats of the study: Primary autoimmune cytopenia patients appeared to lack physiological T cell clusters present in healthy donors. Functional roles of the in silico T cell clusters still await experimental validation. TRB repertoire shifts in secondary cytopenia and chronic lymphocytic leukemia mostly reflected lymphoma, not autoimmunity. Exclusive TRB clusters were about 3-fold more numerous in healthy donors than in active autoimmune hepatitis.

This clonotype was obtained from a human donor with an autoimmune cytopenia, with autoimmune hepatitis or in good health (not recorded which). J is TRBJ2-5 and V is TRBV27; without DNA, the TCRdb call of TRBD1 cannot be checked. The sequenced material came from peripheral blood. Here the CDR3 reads CASSYEGGGSLGTQYF.